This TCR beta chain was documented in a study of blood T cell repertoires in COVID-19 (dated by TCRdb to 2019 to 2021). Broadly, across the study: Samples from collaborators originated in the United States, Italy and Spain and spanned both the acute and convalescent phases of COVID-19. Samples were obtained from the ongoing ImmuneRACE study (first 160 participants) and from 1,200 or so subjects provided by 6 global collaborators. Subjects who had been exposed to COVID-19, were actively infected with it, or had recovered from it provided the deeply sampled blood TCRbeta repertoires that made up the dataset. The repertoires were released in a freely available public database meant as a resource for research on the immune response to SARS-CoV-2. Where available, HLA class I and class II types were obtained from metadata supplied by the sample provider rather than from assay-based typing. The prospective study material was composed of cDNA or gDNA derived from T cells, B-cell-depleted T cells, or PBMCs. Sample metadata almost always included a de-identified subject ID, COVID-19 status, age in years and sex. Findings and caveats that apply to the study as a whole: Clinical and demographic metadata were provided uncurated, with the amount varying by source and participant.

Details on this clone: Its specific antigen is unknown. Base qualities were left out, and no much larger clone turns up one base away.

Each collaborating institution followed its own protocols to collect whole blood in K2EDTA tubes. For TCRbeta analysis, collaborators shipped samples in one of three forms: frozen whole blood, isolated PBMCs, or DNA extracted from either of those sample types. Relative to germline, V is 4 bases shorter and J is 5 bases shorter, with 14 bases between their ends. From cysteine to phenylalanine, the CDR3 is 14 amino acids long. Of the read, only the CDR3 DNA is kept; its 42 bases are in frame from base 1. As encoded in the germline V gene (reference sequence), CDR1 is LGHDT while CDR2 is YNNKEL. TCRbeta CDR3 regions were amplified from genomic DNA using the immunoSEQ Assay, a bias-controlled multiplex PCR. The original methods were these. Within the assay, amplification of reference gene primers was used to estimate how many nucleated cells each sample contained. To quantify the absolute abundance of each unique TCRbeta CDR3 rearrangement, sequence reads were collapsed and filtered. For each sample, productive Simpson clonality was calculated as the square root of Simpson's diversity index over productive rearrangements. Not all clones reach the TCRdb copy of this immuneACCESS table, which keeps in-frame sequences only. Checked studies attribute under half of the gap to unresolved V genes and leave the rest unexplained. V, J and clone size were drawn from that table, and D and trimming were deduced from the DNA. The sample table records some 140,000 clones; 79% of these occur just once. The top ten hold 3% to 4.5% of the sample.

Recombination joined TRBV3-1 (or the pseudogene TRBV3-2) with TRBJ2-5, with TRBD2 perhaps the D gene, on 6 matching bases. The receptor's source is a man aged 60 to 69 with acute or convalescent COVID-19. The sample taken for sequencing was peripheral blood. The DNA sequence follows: TGTGCCAGCAGCCCTCTGGGAGGTCAGGAGACCCAGTACTTC. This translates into CASSPLGGQETQYF.